This TCR beta chain emerged from a study of CD8 T cells in Susac syndrome. Study in general: Among the sequenced Susac syndrome patients, more than five had active disease while eight or nine were in remission. When their blood was taken, the Susac syndrome patients had either not yet had any therapy, were taking corticosteroids, or were taking intravenous immunoglobulin alone.

About 0.5 to 1 ug RNA was reverse transcribed with random hexamers. The amplification used immunoSEQ multiplex PCR on TCR beta CDR3; it spanned 54 Vbeta and 13 Jbeta. One entry per CDR3 protein results from TCRdb running MiXCR on the immunoSEQ multiplex PCR reads. The table lists under 200,000 distinct CDR3 sequences, approximately 95% of them singletons. CDR1 SGHRS and CDR2 YFSETQ come from the germline V gene. Trimming pared 0 bases from V and 0 bases from J, leaving 10 bases between. The CDR3 has 15 residues. Sequenced input: CD4+ T cells from PBMCs. The receptor was isolated from a human donor with Susac syndrome. This chain joins TRBV5-1 and TRBJ2-7; weak D call: TRBD1 (6 bases). The CDR3 spells CASSLVGGYSYEQYF. Written as DNA, the CDR3 is TGCGCCAGCAGCTTGGTAGGGGGATACTCCTACGAGCAGTACTTC.